The 3 T cell receptor beta chains reported below all come from one sample, sequenced in a study of T cell repertoires in aging, cancer and after chemotherapy. TRB rearrangements spanning V, D and J were amplified using mixed TRB-A/B primers. In TCRdb, the multiplex PCR reads were re-called with MiXCR into one record per CDR3 protein. The sample consists of about 740 distinct CDR3 sequences, about 21% of them appearing once. Amplification of TCR beta used genomic DNA extracted from peripheral blood. Source material: blood. Receptors originate from a human donor with a blood cancer.

This clonotype ranks as large. V usage is TRBV6-5 and J usage is TRBJ2-7; 8 nucleotides agree with TRBD1. Losses at the gene ends were 8 bases for V and 2 bases for J; bases not matched to a gene: 5. The CDR3 loop spans 13 amino acids. Germline CDR1 and CDR2: MNHEY and SVGAGI. The CDR3 is CASGRTGTYEQYF. DNA for the CDR3: TGTGCCAGCGGGCGGACAGGGACCTACGAGCAGTACTTC.

This clonotype was seen a few times. V and J are TRBV7-9 and TRBJ2-2; the match to TRBD1 covers 11 bases. After removal of 0 bases from V and 3 bases from J, the junction contained 3 bases not matched to a gene. This CDR3 region has 17 residues. The germline gives CDR1 SEHNR, CDR2 FQNEAQ (reference sequence). The CDR3 here is CASSLAGQGAHTGELFF. In DNA, the CDR3 is TGTGCCAGCAGCTTAGCCGGACAGGGGGCCCACACCGGGGAGCTGTTTTTT. The variable domain in full, completed from reference TRBV7-9 and TRBJ2-2, reads DTGVSQNPRHKITKRGQNVTFRCDPISEHNRLYWYRQTLGQGPEFLTYFQNEAQLEKSRLLSDRFSAERPKGSFSTLEIQRTEQGDSAMYLCASSLAGQGAHTGELFFGEGSRLTVL.

Judged by abundance, this clonotype is medium-sized. The chain joins TRBV7-2 to TRBJ1-5; D gene ambiguous. The CDR3 sequence is 14 residues long. Between the trimmed V and J ends, which lost 1 base and 0 bases, there was a span of 4 bases. CDR1 is SGHTA and CDR2 is FQGNSA in the germline V gene. Written as DNA, the CDR3 is TGTGCCAGCAGCTTAGAGCGTAGCAATCAGCCCCAGCATTTT. This encodes CASSLERSNQPQHF.